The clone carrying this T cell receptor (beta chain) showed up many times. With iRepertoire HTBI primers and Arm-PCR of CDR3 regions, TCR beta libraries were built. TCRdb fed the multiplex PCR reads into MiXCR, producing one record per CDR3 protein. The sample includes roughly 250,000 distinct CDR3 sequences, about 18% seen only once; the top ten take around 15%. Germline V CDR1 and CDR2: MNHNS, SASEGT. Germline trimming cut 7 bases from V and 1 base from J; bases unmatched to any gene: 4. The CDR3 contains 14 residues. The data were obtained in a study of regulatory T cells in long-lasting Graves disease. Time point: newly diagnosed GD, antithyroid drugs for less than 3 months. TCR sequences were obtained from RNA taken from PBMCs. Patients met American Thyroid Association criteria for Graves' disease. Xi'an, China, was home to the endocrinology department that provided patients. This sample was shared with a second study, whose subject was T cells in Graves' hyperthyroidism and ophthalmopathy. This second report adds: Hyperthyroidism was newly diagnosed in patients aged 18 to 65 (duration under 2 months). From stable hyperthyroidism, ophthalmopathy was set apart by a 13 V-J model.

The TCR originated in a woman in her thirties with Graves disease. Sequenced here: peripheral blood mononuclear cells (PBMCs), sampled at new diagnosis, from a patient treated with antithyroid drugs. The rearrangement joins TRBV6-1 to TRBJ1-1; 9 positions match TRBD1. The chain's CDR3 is CASTTGQGNTEAFF. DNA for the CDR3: TGTGCCAGCACCACGGGACAGGGGAACACTGAAGCTTTCTTT.